The T cell receptor (beta chain) under discussion was sequenced for a study of blood T cell repertoires in COVID-19. Study-level information: Acute and convalescent COVID-19 specimens originated in the United States, Italy and Spain.

Original methodology: Scientists estimated how many nucleated cells there were by amplifying reference gene primers. Profiling relied on immunoSEQ multiplex PCR, and the TCRdb table lists in-frame clones only, not all of them. V and J calls plus clone size are reproduced from that table; the DNA served to infer D and trimming. The profile shows approximately 330,000 clones, around 90% of them singletons. The Seattle patients, enrolled during active infection, were followed longitudinally. This clone was seen only a few times. Sequencing used peripheral blood. The TCR sequence derives from a man younger than 45 with COVID-19, enrolled during active disease.

The CDR3 nucleotides are TGTGCCAGCAGCCAGCGCCGCAGGGGAGATAATTCACCCCTCCACTTT. It encodes CASSQRRRGDNSPLHF. The chain employs TRBV7-3 and TRBJ1-6, with D possibly being TRBD1 (6 bases). The CDR3 is made up of 16 amino acids. V lost 5 bases, J lost 5 bases, and 16 bases lay in between. In germline, CDR1 is SGHTA, CDR2 FQGTGA.